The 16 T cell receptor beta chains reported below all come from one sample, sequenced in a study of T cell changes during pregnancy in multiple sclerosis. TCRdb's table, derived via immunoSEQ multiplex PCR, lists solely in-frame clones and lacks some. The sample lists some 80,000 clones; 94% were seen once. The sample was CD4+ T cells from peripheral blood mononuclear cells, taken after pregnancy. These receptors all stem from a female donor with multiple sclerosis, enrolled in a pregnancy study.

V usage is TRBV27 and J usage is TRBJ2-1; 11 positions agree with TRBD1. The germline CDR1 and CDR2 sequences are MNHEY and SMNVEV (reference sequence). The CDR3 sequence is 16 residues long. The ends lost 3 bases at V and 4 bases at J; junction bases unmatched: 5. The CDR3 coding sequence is TGTGCCAGCAGTTTTGGGGGACAGGGGGGTTACAATGAGCAGTTCTTC. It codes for CASSFGGQGGYNEQFF.

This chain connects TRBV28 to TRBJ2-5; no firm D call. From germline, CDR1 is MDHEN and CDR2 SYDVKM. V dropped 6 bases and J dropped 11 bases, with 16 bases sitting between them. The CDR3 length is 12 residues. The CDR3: CASRTQTERQYF. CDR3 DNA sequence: TGTGCCAGCAGGACTCAGACGGAGAGGCAGTACTTC.

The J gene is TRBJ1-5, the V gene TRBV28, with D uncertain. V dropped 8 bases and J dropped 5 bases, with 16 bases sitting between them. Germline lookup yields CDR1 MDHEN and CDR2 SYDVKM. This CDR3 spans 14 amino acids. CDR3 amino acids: CASSNLGSDQPQHF. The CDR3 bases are TGTGCCAGCTCCAACTTGGGGAGTGATCAGCCCCAGCATTTT.

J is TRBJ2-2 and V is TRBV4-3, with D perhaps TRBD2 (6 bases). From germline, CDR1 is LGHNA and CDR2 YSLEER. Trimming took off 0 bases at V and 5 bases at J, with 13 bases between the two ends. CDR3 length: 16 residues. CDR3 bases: TGCGCCAGCAGCCAAGAAACGGGACTTTCAACCGGGGAGCTGTTTTTT. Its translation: CASSQETGLSTGELFF.

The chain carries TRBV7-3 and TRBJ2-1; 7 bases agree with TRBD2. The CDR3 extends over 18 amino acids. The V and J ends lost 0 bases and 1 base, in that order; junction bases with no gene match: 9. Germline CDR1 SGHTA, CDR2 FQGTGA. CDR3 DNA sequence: TGTGCCAGCAGCTTAACTGCGGGAGCCGTGGTATCCTACAATGAGCAGTTCTTC. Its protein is CASSLTAGAVVSYNEQFF. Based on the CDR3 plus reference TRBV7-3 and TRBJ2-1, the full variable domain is GAGVSQTPSNKVTEKGKYVELRCDPISGHTALYWYRQSLGQGPEFLIYFQGTGAADDSGLPNDRFFAVRPEGSVSTLKIQRTERGDSAVYLCASSLTAGAVVSYNEQFFGPGTRLTVL.

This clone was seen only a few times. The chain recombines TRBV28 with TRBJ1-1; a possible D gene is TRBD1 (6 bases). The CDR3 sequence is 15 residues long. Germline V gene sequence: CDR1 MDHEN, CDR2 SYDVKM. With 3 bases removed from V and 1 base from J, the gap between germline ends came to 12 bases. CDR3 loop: CASSFPGVSNTEAFF. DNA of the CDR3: TGTGCCAGCAGTTTCCCAGGGGTCTCGAACACTGAAGCTTTCTTT.

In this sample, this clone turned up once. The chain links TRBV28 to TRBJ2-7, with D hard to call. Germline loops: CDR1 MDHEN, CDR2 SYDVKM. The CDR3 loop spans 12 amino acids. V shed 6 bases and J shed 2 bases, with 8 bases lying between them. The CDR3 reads CASSRAPYEQYF. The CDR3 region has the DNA TGTGCCAGCAGCCGAGCGCCCTACGAGCAGTACTTC.

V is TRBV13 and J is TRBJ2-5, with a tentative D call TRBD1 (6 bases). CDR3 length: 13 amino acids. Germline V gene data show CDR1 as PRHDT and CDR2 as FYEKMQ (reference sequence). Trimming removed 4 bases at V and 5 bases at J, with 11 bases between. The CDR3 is CASSSDRRETQYF. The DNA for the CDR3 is TGTGCCAGCAGCTCAGACAGGAGGGAGACCCAGTACTTC.

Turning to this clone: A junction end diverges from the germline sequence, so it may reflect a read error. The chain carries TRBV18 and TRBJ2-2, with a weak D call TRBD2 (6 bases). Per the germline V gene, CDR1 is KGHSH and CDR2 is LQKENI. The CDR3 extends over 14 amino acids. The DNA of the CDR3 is TGTGCCAGCTCACCTCTAGCGAATACCGGTGAGCTGTTTTTT. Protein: CASSPLANTGELFF.

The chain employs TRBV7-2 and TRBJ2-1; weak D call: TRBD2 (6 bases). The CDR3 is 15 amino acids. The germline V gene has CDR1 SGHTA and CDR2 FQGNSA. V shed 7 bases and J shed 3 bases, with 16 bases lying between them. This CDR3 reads CASTLTGAGYNEQFF. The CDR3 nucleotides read TGTGCCAGCACCTTGACGGGAGCAGGCTACAATGAGCAGTTCTTC.

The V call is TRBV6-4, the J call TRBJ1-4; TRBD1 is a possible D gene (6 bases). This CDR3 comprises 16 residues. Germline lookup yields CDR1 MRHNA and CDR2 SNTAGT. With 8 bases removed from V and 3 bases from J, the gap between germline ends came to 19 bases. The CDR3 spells CASALRTVSSNEKLFF. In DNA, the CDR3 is TGTGCCAGCGCACTAAGGACAGTATCGTCTAATGAAAAACTGTTTTTT.

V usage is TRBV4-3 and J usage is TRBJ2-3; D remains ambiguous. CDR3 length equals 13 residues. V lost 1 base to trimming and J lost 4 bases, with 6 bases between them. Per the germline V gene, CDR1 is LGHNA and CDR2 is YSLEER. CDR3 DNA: TGCGCCAGCAGCCAAGTTTCAGCAGATACGCAGTATTTT. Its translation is CASSQVSADTQYF.

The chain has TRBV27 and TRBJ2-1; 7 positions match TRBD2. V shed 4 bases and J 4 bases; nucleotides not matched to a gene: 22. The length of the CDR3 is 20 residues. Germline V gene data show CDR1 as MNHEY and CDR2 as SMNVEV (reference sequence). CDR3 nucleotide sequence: TGTGCCAGCAGTTCCCTCATGGCGGGAGCTAATCCCAGCAATTACAATGAGCAGTTCTTC. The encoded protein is CASSSLMAGANPSNYNEQFF.

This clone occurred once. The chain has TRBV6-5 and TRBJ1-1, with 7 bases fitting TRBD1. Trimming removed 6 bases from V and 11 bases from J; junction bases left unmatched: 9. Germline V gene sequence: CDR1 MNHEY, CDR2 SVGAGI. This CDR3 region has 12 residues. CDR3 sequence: CASRATTGTAFF. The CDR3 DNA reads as TGTGCCAGCAGAGCCACGACAGGGACGGCTTTCTTT.

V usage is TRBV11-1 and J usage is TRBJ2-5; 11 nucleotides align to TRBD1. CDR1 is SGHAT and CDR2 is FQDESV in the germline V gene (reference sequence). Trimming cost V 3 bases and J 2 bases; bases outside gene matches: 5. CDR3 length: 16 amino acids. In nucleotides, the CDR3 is TGTGCCAGCAGCTTCGGGACAGGGGGGCATCAAGAGACCCAGTACTTC. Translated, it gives CASSFGTGGHQETQYF.

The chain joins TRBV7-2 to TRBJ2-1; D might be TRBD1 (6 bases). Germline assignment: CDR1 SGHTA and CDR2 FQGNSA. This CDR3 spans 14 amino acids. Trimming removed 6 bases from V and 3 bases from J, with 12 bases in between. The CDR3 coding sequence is TGTGCCAGCAGACCAGGGGTGAACTACAATGAGCAGTTCTTC. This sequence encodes CASRPGVNYNEQFF.